This T cell receptor beta chain is drawn from a study of a mutant IDH1 vaccine in newly diagnosed glioma. V lost 6 bases to trimming and J lost 8 bases; unmatched junction nucleotides: 6. Per germline, CDR1 WSHSY and CDR2 SAAADI. This CDR3 region has 12 residues. Time point specified: week 11, during vaccination. With topical imiquimod, each dose of the vaccine consisted of 300 ug of mutant IDH1 20-mer peptide. New WHO grade 3 or 4 IDH1-mutant, ATRX-lost astrocytomas were present in all donors. As concerns this clone: Antigen unknown.

TCRdb's table, derived via immunoSEQ multiplex PCR, lists solely in-frame clones and lacks some. The table lists 55,000 or so clones, 91% of them singletons. This receptor was taken from a man aged 45 to 65 with glioma. This chain uses TRBV10-2 with TRBJ1-2, with 7 bases that match TRBD1. This sample comprised PBMCs, obtained from a glioma patient whose treatment included an IDH1 peptide vaccine. CDR3 in amino acids: CASRRDSMGYTF. The CDR3 nucleotides read TGCGCCAGCAGGAGGGACAGTATGGGCTACACCTTC.